This TCR beta chain was retrieved from a study of cytotoxic CD8 clonotypes in ibrutinib-treated CLL. Whole-study context: Within the patient group, about a dozen were relapsed/refractory and roughly 15 treatment-naive, and some 17 were IGHV unmutated. Responses comprised approximately 25 partial and 2 complete; at median approximately 68 months, approximately 15 remained remitted and some twelve progressed.

Study-wide findings and caveats: Clonality was higher at baseline than in age-matched healthy donors and tracked circulating CD8+ T-cell counts.

The V gene lost 5 bases and the J gene lost 3 bases, with 14 bases spanning the gap. The CDR3 is 14 amino acids. Germline V CDR1 and CDR2: LNHDA, SQIVND (reference sequence). The data were produced by immunoSEQ multiplex PCR, yet TCRdb's version contains in-frame clones alone and is incomplete. The table includes roughly 160,000 clones, approximately 80% detected once. Remarks on this clone: Its antigen remains unknown.

Sequenced material: PBMCs, taken after 24 months of ibrutinib treatment. The TCR originated in a human donor with chronic lymphocytic leukemia. This chain links TRBV19 with TRBJ2-7, with D possibly being TRBD2 (6 bases). CDR3 sequence: CASSGFQGGYEQYF. The CDR3 bases are TGTGCCAGTAGTGGATTTCAGGGAGGCTACGAGCAGTACTTC.